The clone carrying this T cell receptor (beta chain) has a handful of counts. Its matching antigen is unknown. This specimen comes from a study of beta chain features in type 1 diabetes. Reverse transcription of all isolated RNA meant that expressed TCRB transcripts were sequenced. Produced via immunoSEQ multiplex PCR; TCRdb's table is partial and in-frame only. The data contain about 150,000 clones, 6% to 9% of them singletons. Findings and caveats of the study: Shortening of TCRB CDR3s, moderate but significant, appeared in all four CD4+ subsets of Type 1 diabetes patients.

Per the germline V gene, CDR1 is SNHLY and CDR2 is FYNNEI. The V end lost 8 bases, the J end lost 0 bases, and 15 bases lay between the germline ends. This CDR3 region has 15 residues. The specimen sequenced was central memory CD4+ T cells from blood. V gene TRBV2 combines with J gene TRBJ2-3; D gene ambiguous. This clonotype originated in a man between 18 and 29 years old with type 1 diabetes. The CDR3 DNA sequence: TGTGCCAGCCAACGTTTCGACTTTAGCACAGATACGCAGTATTTT. It translates to CASQRFDFSTDTQYF.